The rows below give T cell receptor beta chains drawn from one sample of a study of blood T cell repertoires in COVID-19. Sequencing was performed with immunoSEQ multiplex PCR; in TCRdb, only in-frame clones are kept and a portion is missing. Of some 150,000 clones listed, roughly four fifths are singletons. The sample comprised peripheral blood. Source of these receptors: a woman aged 80 or over with acute or convalescent COVID-19. The CDR3 runs from the conserved cysteine through the conserved F or W. Each record gives: CDR3 protein, CDR3 DNA, V gene, CDR3 length, D gene, clone size, J gene. D genes are given only for firm matches. Only some rows state a clone size, as once, few, many or a class for expanded clones.

CASRQGAGNTIYF | TGTGCCAGCAGGCAGGGGGCTGGAAACACCATATATTTT | TRBV6-5 | 13 | TRBD1 | NA | TRBJ1-3
CASSRDSNSPLHF | TGTGCCAGCAGCCGGGACAGTAATTCACCCCTCCACTTT | TRBV2 | 13 | TRBD1 | NA | TRBJ1-6
CASSSDRTNTGELFF | TGTGCCAGCAGCTCAGACAGGACGAACACCGGGGAGCTGTTTTTT | TRBV9 | 15 | NA | NA | TRBJ2-2
CASSFSSGGTEAFF | TGTGCCAGCAGTTTCTCATCAGGGGGCACTGAAGCTTTCTTT | TRBV7-9 | 14 | TRBD1 | NA | TRBJ1-1
CASSHRDYQETQYF | TGTGCCAGCAGCCACCGGGACTACCAAGAGACCCAGTACTTC | TRBV5-4 | 14 | NA | NA | TRBJ2-5
CASSHLGLGSSYEQYF | TGTGCCAGCAGCCACCTAGGTCTCGGGAGCTCCTACGAGCAGTACTTC | TRBV7-2 | 16 | NA | once | TRBJ2-7
CASSLVRGNDGYTF | TGTGCCAGCAGCTTAGTCCGGGGAAACGATGGCTACACCTTC | TRBV7-2 | 14 | NA | NA | TRBJ1-2
CAWSSGQETQYF | TGTGCCTGGAGCAGCGGCCAAGAGACCCAGTACTTC | TRBV30 | 12 | NA | NA | TRBJ2-5
CASSYSTGIYGYTF | TGTGCCAGCAGTTACTCGACCGGGATCTATGGCTACACCTTC | TRBV6-5 | 14 | NA | NA | TRBJ1-2
CASSLMEAVVTQYF | TGTGCCAGCAGCTTAATGGAGGCGGTGGTTACGCAGTATTTT | TRBV7-9 | 14 | NA | NA | TRBJ2-3
CASSLGTGQSSDTQYF | TGTGCCAGCAGCTTAGGTACGGGACAGTCATCAGATACGCAGTATTTT | TRBV7-8 | 16 | TRBD1 | once | TRBJ2-3
CASSLLRNTGELFF | TGTGCCAGCAGCTTGCTCAGAAACACCGGGGAGCTGTTTTTT | TRBV7-9 | 14 | NA | NA | TRBJ2-2
CASSTGTGVSPLHF | TGTGCCAGCAGCACCGGGACAGGGGTTTCACCCCTCCACTTT | TRBV2 | 14 | TRBD1 | NA | TRBJ1-6
CASSQDRGLYGYTF | TGTGCCAGCAGCCAAGATAGGGGGCTCTATGGCTACACCTTC | TRBV4-2 | 14 | TRBD1 | few | TRBJ1-2
CASSYDRGPTEAFF | TGTGCCAGCAGTTACGACAGGGGGCCTACTGAAGCTTTCTTT | TRBV6-2/TRBV6-3 | 14 | TRBD1 | NA | TRBJ1-1
CAISEQRPGHNYGYTF | TGTGCCATCAGTGAGCAGAGACCGGGACATAACTATGGCTACACCTTC | TRBV10-3 | 16 | NA | NA | TRBJ1-2
CASSPSREGDTEAFF | TGTGCCAGCTCACCATCGCGGGAGGGGGACACTGAAGCTTTCTTT | TRBV18 | 15 | NA | NA | TRBJ1-1
CASSVWVRGPYGANVLTF | TGTGCCAGTAGCGTCTGGGTCAGGGGGCCCTATGGGGCCAACGTCCTGACTTTC | TRBV19 | 18 | TRBD1 | NA | TRBJ2-6
CASSDSGLNPLGEQFF | TGTGCCAGCAGTGACTCCGGACTAAACCCCCTCGGTGAGCAGTTCTTC | TRBV6-4 | 16 | NA | NA | TRBJ2-1
CASSTDPPGDTIYF | TGTGCCAGCAGCACCGACCCCCCTGGAGACACCATATATTTT | TRBV7-9 | 14 | NA | NA | TRBJ1-3
CASSKTSNLPDTQYF | TGTGCCAGTAGTAAGACATCTAATCTTCCAGATACGCAGTATTTT | TRBV19 | 15 | NA | NA | TRBJ2-3
CASSLAGQGMEKLFF | TGTGCCAGCAGCTTGGCGGGACAGGGTATGGAAAAACTGTTTTTT | TRBV5-6 | 15 | TRBD1 | NA | TRBJ1-4
CASRIRDTDTQYF | TGTGCCAGCAGGATCCGGGACACAGATACGCAGTATTTT | TRBV6-5 | 13 | NA | NA | TRBJ2-3
CASSLEQNYGYTF | TGTGCCAGCAGCTTGGAACAGAACTATGGCTACACCTTC | TRBV5-8 | 13 | NA | NA | TRBJ1-2
CASRKEAGLAGGNEQFF | TGTGCCAGCAGAAAAGAGGCGGGACTAGCGGGGGGCAATGAGCAGTTCTTC | TRBV2 | 17 | TRBD2 | NA | TRBJ2-1
CASSPGQRNTEAFF | TGTGCCAGCAGCCCGGGACAGAGAAACACTGAAGCTTTCTTT | TRBV6-4 | 14 | TRBD1 | NA | TRBJ1-1
CASASGGYSNQPQHF | TGTGCTAGTGCCTCAGGGGGATATAGCAATCAGCCCCAGCATTTT | TRBV12-5 | 15 | TRBD1 | NA | TRBJ1-5
CASSEIQNSPLHF | TGTGCCAGCAGTGAAATTCAGAATTCACCCCTCCACTTT | TRBV2 | 13 | NA | NA | TRBJ1-6
CASHTGGQETQYF | TGTGCCAGCCATACAGGGGGCCAAGAGACCCAGTACTTC | TRBV27 | 13 | TRBD1 | NA | TRBJ2-5
CANRDRNTGELFF | TGTGCCAACCGGGACAGGAACACCGGGGAGCTGTTTTTT | TRBV12-3/TRBV12-4 | 13 | TRBD1 | few | TRBJ2-2
CASSSNPGLAGVANTGELFF | TGTGCCAGCTCATCCAACCCCGGACTAGCGGGGGTGGCGAACACCGGGGAGCTGTTTTTT | TRBV18 | 20 | TRBD2 | once | TRBJ2-2
CASRAPSGGARETQYF | TGCGCCAGCAGAGCCCCTAGCGGGGGGGCCCGGGAGACCCAGTACTTC | TRBV10-2 | 16 | TRBD2 | few | TRBJ2-5
CASRQGTGFTDTQYF | TGCGCCAGCAGGCAGGGGACAGGGTTCACAGATACGCAGTATTTT | TRBV4-1 | 15 | TRBD1 | NA | TRBJ2-3
CASSDLLAGVYNEQFF | TGTGCCAGCAGTGATTTACTAGCGGGGGTTTACAATGAGCAGTTCTTC | TRBV6-1 | 16 | TRBD2 | NA | TRBJ2-1
CASSQLLGLAGENEQFF | TGTGCCAGCAGCCAATTGCTGGGGCTAGCGGGGGAAAATGAGCAGTTCTTC | TRBV14 | 17 | TRBD2 | NA | TRBJ2-1
CASSPYSFIYEQYF | TGTGCCAGCTCACCGTACTCTTTTATCTACGAGCAGTACTTC | TRBV18 | 14 | NA | NA | TRBJ2-7
CASSEASNTGELFF | TGTGCCAGCAGTGAAGCTTCTAACACCGGGGAGCTGTTTTTT | TRBV2 | 14 | NA | NA | TRBJ2-2
CASSSPGQPRRGGGYTF | TGTGCCAGCAGCTCACCGGGACAGCCACGCCGAGGGGGTGGCTACACCTTC | TRBV5-6 | 17 | TRBD1 | NA | TRBJ1-2
CASSLGLAGGLPNGELFF | TGTGCCAGCAGCCTCGGACTAGCGGGGGGGCTACCGAACGGGGAGCTGTTTTTT | TRBV7-2 | 18 | TRBD2 | NA | TRBJ2-2
CASSRLSGAGYGYTF | TGTGCCAGCAGTCGACTCAGTGGGGCTGGCTATGGCTACACCTTC | TRBV6-2/TRBV6-3 | 15 | NA | NA | TRBJ1-2
CASSESRVGSPLHF | TGCGCCAGCAGTGAGTCGAGGGTTGGGTCACCCCTCCACTTT | TRBV10-2 | 14 | NA | few | TRBJ1-6
CAISNRLGGATGELFF | TGTGCCATCAGCAACCGGTTGGGCGGGGCTACCGGGGAGCTGTTTTTT | TRBV10-3 | 16 | NA | once | TRBJ2-2
CASSPPGQGLQPQHF | TGTGCCAGCAGCCCTCCCGGACAGGGGTTACAGCCCCAGCATTTT | TRBV25-1 | 15 | TRBD1 | NA | TRBJ1-5
CASSQARVGEQYF | TGTGCCAGCAGCCAAGCCAGGGTCGGCGAGCAGTACTTC | TRBV14 | 13 | NA | few | TRBJ2-7
CATSTGGNTGELFF | TGTGCCACCAGTACAGGGGGCAACACCGGGGAGCTGTTTTTT | TRBV24-1 | 14 | TRBD1 | NA | TRBJ2-2
CASSLDWTGSTEAFF | TGCGCCAGCAGCTTGGATTGGACAGGGAGCACTGAAGCTTTCTTT | TRBV5-1 | 15 | TRBD1 | NA | TRBJ1-1
CASSQDDRGNYGYTF | TGCGCCAGCAGCCAAGATGACAGGGGGAACTATGGCTACACCTTC | TRBV4-3 | 15 | TRBD1 | NA | TRBJ1-2
CATSDNRGQETQYF | TGTGCCACCAGTGATAACAGGGGGCAAGAGACCCAGTACTTC | TRBV24-1 | 14 | TRBD1 | NA | TRBJ2-5
CASSLRWAGASADTQYF | TGCGCCAGCAGCTTGAGGTGGGCGGGGGCCTCGGCAGATACGCAGTATTTT | TRBV5-1 | 17 | NA | NA | TRBJ2-3
CASTEQGASGNTIYF | TGTGCCAGCACGGAACAGGGGGCGTCCGGAAACACCATATATTTT | TRBV5-6 | 15 | TRBD1 | few | TRBJ1-3
CASTDKDTEAFF | TGCGCCAGCACCGACAAGGACACTGAAGCTTTCTTT | TRBV5-1 | 12 | NA | NA | TRBJ1-1
CASSDGGGFGNQPQHF | TGTGCCAGCAGTGATGGGGGGGGGTTTGGGAATCAGCCCCAGCATTTT | TRBV25-1 | 16 | NA | once | TRBJ1-5
CASSLKGQGASLAKNIQYF | TGCGCCAGCAGCTTGAAGGGACAGGGGGCAAGTTTAGCCAAAAACATTCAGTACTTC | TRBV5-1 | 19 | TRBD1 | NA | TRBJ2-4
CASSRGQSPSYGYTF | TGTGCCAGCAGTCGGGGACAGTCTCCCTCATATGGCTACACCTTC | TRBV7-9 | 15 | TRBD1 | few | TRBJ1-2
CASSILTGRSNQPQHF | TGTGCCAGTAGTATCCTGACAGGGAGGAGCAATCAGCCCCAGCATTTT | TRBV19 | 16 | TRBD1 | NA | TRBJ1-5